This T cell receptor beta chain comes out of a study of cytomegalovirus exposure and HLA in healthy donors. Study-wide results and caveats: Cytomegalovirus-associated TCR beta chains were listed, numbering 150 to 200. Presence/absence results assume similar sequencing depth per donor, which may not hold. Earlier analysis found most TCR beta V segments productive about 87% or about 30% of the time. Among the CMV-associated chains, a few were confirmed in vitro as specific for CMV antigens.

Germline CDR1 is LGHNA and CDR2 is YSLEER. With 0 bases removed from V and 1 base from J, the gap between germline ends came to 8 bases. This CDR3 has 15 residues. This clone turned up a few times. The antigen is unknown. Researchers ran the PCR with 60 Vbeta and 13 Jbeta primers. Repertoires were generated with immunoSEQ multiplex PCR, while TCRdb's copy carries only in-frame clones and drops some. The sample yields approximately 32,000 clones, approximately 91% seen once. The source material was PBMCs. This clonotype was obtained from a woman aged 18-29 years in good health and CMV-seronegative. The rearrangement uses TRBV4-3 and TRBJ2-3, with D perhaps TRBD1 (6 bases). CDR3 sequence reads: CASSQEAGGTDTQYF. The CDR3 region has the DNA TGCGCCAGCAGCCAAGAAGCAGGGGGCACAGATACGCAGTATTTT.